One and the same sample provided the 23 T cell receptor beta chains below, sequenced in a study of OX40 agonist ivuxolimab in advanced cancers. Library preparation was by the immunoSEQ multiplex PCR assay. The immuneACCESS repertoire file appears here via TCRdb, limited to in-frame rearrangements. These files lack a portion of the clones; in checked studies, under half of the deficit traces to unresolved V genes, and the cause of the others is not known. This sample is represented by approximately 77,000 clones; 85% of them were singletons. The ten largest clones capture around 1.8% of the sample. Sequencing used CD4+ or CD8+ T cells sorted from blood, obtained in a trial of the OX40 agonist ivuxolimab. The receptors stem from an adult with an advanced solid tumor such as melanoma, head and neck, liver or kidney cancer.

This clone was counted only a few times. V gene TRBV7-3 combines with J gene TRBJ1-2, with D maybe TRBD1 (5 bases). Germline V gives CDR1 SGHTA, CDR2 FQGTGA. The CDR3 contains 14 residues. Deletions cut 0 bases from V and 6 bases from J, with 11 bases between. CDR3: CASSLTSGPNGYTF. The CDR3 region has the DNA TGTGCCAGCAGCTTAACGTCGGGACCTAATGGCTACACCTTC.

This clone was seen a single time. The chain has TRBV7-9 and TRBJ2-5; 10 bases are a match to TRBD1. After removal of 1 base from V and 2 bases from J, the junction contained 4 bases not matched to a gene. Germline lookup yields CDR1 SEHNR and CDR2 FQNEAQ (reference sequence). The CDR3 is 16 residues long. The CDR3 region is CASSLEPGQGQETQYF. The CDR3 DNA reads TGTGCCAGCAGCTTAGAACCGGGACAGGGGCAAGAGACCCAGTACTTC.

The chain uses TRBV28 and TRBJ2-4; possible D gene TRBD2, 5 bases. V lost 6 bases and J lost 3, with 15 bases in between. Germline V gene lookup returns CDR1 MDHEN and CDR2 SYDVKM. The CDR3 totals 15 residues. The CDR3 DNA reads TGTGCCAGCAGCTTACTAGACACGGGCAAAAACATTCAGTACTTC. This translates into CASSLLDTGKNIQYF.

The gene calls are TRBV10-3 and TRBJ1-2, with TRBD1 as a possible D gene (6 bases). The germline V gene encodes CDR1 ENHRY and CDR2 SYGVKD. The V gene lost 5 bases and the J gene lost 3 bases, with 10 bases spanning the gap. The CDR3 is 13 amino acids. The CDR3 sequence is CAISPDSDYGYTF. Written as DNA, the CDR3 is TGTGCCATCAGTCCGGACAGTGACTATGGCTACACCTTC.

The rearrangement links TRBV5-5 to TRBJ2-3; 7 bases map to TRBD2. The ends lost 0 bases at V and 2 bases at J; junction bases unmatched: 6. CDR1 SGHKS and CDR2 YYEKEE come from the germline V gene (reference sequence). The CDR3 has 16 amino acids. CDR3 in amino acids: CASSLVAGGSTDTQYF. In nucleotides, the CDR3 is TGTGCCAGCAGCTTGGTGGCCGGGGGGTCCACAGATACGCAGTATTTT.

The chain is built from TRBV27 and TRBJ1-2; possible D gene TRBD1, 6 bases. Trimming removed 5 bases from V and 4 bases from J, with 17 bases in between. This CDR3 has 15 amino acids. Germline V gives CDR1 MNHEY, CDR2 SMNVEV (reference sequence). The CDR3 DNA is TGTGCCAGCAGTCCAAGACAGGTACTTAGCTATGGCTACACCTTC. The encoded protein is CASSPRQVLSYGYTF.

The chain combines TRBV10-3 with TRBJ1-2, with D hard to call. This CDR3 has 14 amino acids. Germline lookup yields CDR1 ENHRY and CDR2 SYGVKD. Trimming removed 0 bases from V and 3 bases from J, with 8 bases in between. This CDR3 is CAISESRDDYGYTF. The CDR3 DNA follows: TGTGCCATCAGTGAGTCTAGGGATGACTATGGCTACACCTTC.

The chain carries TRBV5-4 and TRBJ1-1; 9 nucleotides agree with TRBD1. CDR1 is SGHNT and CDR2 is YYREEE in the germline V gene (reference sequence). With V trimmed by 5 bases and J by 2 bases, 13 bases remained unmatched. The CDR3 consists of 17 residues. The DNA of the CDR3 is TGTGCCAGCAGATCCACAGGGGGCGGGTTGTTCAACACTGAAGCTTTCTTT. Amino acid sequence: CASRSTGGGLFNTEAFF.

This chain links TRBV7-2 with TRBJ2-3, with 7 bases matching TRBD1. The V gene end was trimmed by 5 bases and the J gene end by 6 bases; junction bases not matched to a gene: 8. The CDR3 covers 14 residues. Germline CDR1 is SGHTA and CDR2 is FQGNSA. The CDR3 DNA sequence: TGTGCCAGCAGCCTTCGACAGGGCTCGGATACGCAGTATTTT. It specifies CASSLRQGSDTQYF.

The V and J genes are TRBV18 and TRBJ1-1; 7 bases are shared with TRBD1. V shed 3 bases, J shed 7 bases, and the junction held 11 bases outside the gene matches. CDR1 and CDR2 (germline): KGHSH, LQKENI. There are 15 residues in the CDR3. The CDR3 protein is CASSPGLDRAREAFF. The CDR3 DNA sequence: TGTGCCAGCTCACCCGGACTCGACAGGGCCCGTGAAGCTTTCTTT. Complete variable domain (other parts from reference TRBV18 and TRBJ1-1): NAGVMQNPRHLVRRRGQEARLRCSPMKGHSHVYWYRQLPEEGLKFMVYLQKENIIDESGMPKERFSAEFPKEGPSILRIQQVVRGDSAAYFCASSPGLDRAREAFFGQGTRLTVV.

CDR3 DNA sequence: TGTGCCTGGTTGTCACGACAGAACTATGGCTACACCTTC. As protein: CAWLSRQNYGYTF. The genes are TRBV30 and TRBJ1-2; TRBD1 might be the D (5 bases). With 5 bases removed from V and 2 bases from J, the gap between germline ends came to 12 bases. Germline CDR1 GTSNPN, CDR2 SVGIG (reference sequence). This CDR3 contains 13 residues.

The rearrangement joins TRBV18 to TRBJ1-2, with D perhaps matching TRBD1 (6 bases). Germline V gene data show CDR1 as KGHSH and CDR2 as LQKENI. This CDR3 spans 13 amino acids. V lost 1 base to trimming and J lost 6 bases, with 9 bases between them. The chain's CDR3 is CASSPLQGHGYTF. CDR3 sequence (DNA): TGTGCCAGCTCACCACTACAGGGACATGGCTACACCTTC.

The chain uses TRBV10-3 and TRBJ2-6; 11 bases match TRBD1. Germline V lookup: CDR1 ENHRY, CDR2 SYGVKD. V lost 6 bases, J lost 3 bases, and 7 bases stayed unmatched. The CDR3 is 17 residues long. The CDR3 here is CAIRSGTGGGGANVLTF. The CDR3 DNA follows: TGTGCCATCAGGTCCGGGACAGGGGGTGGTGGGGCCAACGTCCTGACTTTC.

This chain connects TRBV7-3 to TRBJ2-2; the D gene could be TRBD1 or TRBD2 (6 bases each). The germline V gene has CDR1 SGHTA and CDR2 FQGTGA. The CDR3 covers 16 residues. Trimming removed 6 bases at V and 1 base at J, with 15 bases between. Here the CDR3 DNA reads TGTGCCAGCAGTTTAGGGGGGCTCAGGAACACCGGGGAGCTGTTTTTT. It translates to CASSLGGLRNTGELFF.

The rearrangement uses TRBV11-3 and TRBJ2-1; 7 nucleotides match TRBD2. With 0 bases clipped from V and 2 bases from J, the junction kept 4 bases outside the gene matches. CDR1 and CDR2 (germline): SGHNT, YENEEA. The CDR3 is made up of 16 amino acids. This chain's CDR3 is CASSLDSGEAYNEQFF. The CDR3 DNA follows: TGTGCCAGCAGCTTAGACAGCGGGGAGGCCTACAATGAGCAGTTCTTC.

This sequence joins TRBV18 and TRBJ1-1; 9 bases align to TRBD1. Germline CDR1 KGHSH, CDR2 LQKENI. The CDR3 has 15 residues. The V segment lost 3 bases and the J segment 5 bases; nucleotides outside the gene matches: 7. The DNA for the CDR3 is TGTGCCAGCTCACCCTTCGGGACAGGGTCTACTGAAGCTTTCTTT. Encoded protein: CASSPFGTGSTEAFF.

V usage is TRBV27 and J usage is TRBJ2-7; 8 nucleotides align to TRBD2. Germline assignment: CDR1 MNHEY and CDR2 SMNVEV (reference sequence). This CDR3 comprises 16 residues. The V segment lost 3 bases and the J segment 2 bases; nucleotides outside the gene matches: 9. The CDR3 is CASSFKAGVVPYEQYF. CDR3 nucleotide sequence: TGTGCCAGCAGTTTCAAAGCGGGAGTCGTTCCCTACGAGCAGTACTTC.

This chain joins TRBV4-1 and TRBJ2-2; 10 nucleotides align to TRBD2. Germline CDR1 and CDR2: MGHRA and YSYEKL. J gave up 0 bases and V 6 bases, and 4 bases lay outside the gene matches. CDR3 size: 16 residues. The CDR3 sequence: CASRWTSGTNTGELFF. The CDR3 bases are TGCGCCAGCAGGTGGACTAGCGGAACGAACACCGGGGAGCTGTTTTTT.

The chain uses TRBV6-1 and TRBJ1-2; no reliable D call. CDR1 and CDR2 from the germline V gene are MNHNS and SASEGT. The CDR3 totals 15 residues. V was shortened by 6 bases and J by 4 bases, with 18 bases between the two germline ends. The CDR3 sequence: CASRTGDMMSYGYTF. The CDR3 DNA is TGTGCCAGCAGGACCGGAGACATGATGAGCTATGGCTACACCTTC.

V gene TRBV10-3 combines with J gene TRBJ2-1; TRBD2 matches at 9 bases. Trimming removed 2 bases from V and 8 bases from J; junction bases left unmatched: 13. The CDR3 length is 17 residues. CDR1 is ENHRY, CDR2 SYGVKD, per germline. The CDR3 DNA sequence: TGTGCCATCAGTGAGGGGATTAGCGGGAGAGGGGGCGATGAGCAGTTCTTC. Residues: CAISEGISGRGGDEQFF.

This chain joins TRBV7-3 and TRBJ2-5, with no clear D. Germline loops: CDR1 SGHTA, CDR2 FQGTGA. Trimming took 3 bases from V and 8 from J, leaving 10 bases between them. CDR3 length: 12 residues. The CDR3 DNA is TGTGCCAGCAGCTTGGACCGACGAACCCAGTACTTC. As protein: CASSLDRRTQYF.

J is TRBJ2-1 and V is TRBV7-9; D is perhaps TRBD1 (6 bases). Germline loops: CDR1 SEHNR, CDR2 FQNEAQ (reference sequence). V lost 3 bases and J lost 3, with 18 bases in between. The CDR3 is 17 residues long. Here the CDR3 DNA reads TGTGCCAGCAGCTTCTTCTATACAAGGGGACACTACAATGAGCAGTTCTTC. Its protein product is CASSFFYTRGHYNEQFF.

The rearrangement uses TRBV27 and TRBJ2-2; D may be TRBD1 (6 bases). V was cut by 5 bases and J by 0 bases, with 13 bases left in between. Germline loops: CDR1 MNHEY, CDR2 SMNVEV (reference sequence). This CDR3 is 16 amino acids long. CDR3 bases: TGTGCCAGCAGTCTACAGGGTTGGGCGAACACCGGGGAGCTGTTTTTT. This sequence encodes CASSLQGWANTGELFF.